This T cell receptor (beta chain) stems from a study of control samples from healthy donors and cancer patients. The CDR3 is 15 amino acids. Germline assignment: CDR1 MNHNS and CDR2 SASEGT. V lost 7 bases to trimming and J lost 2 bases; unmatched junction nucleotides: 9. Generated by immunoSEQ multiplex PCR, the TCRdb table keeps only in-frame clones and is missing some. The sample holds about 100,000 clones, roughly 90% seen once. The material sequenced was blood. This TCR derives from a woman in her 50s in good health. The chain joins TRBV6-1 to TRBJ2-3; 7 bases agree with TRBD2. CDR3 loop: CASIASGTLTDTQYF. The CDR3, as DNA: TGTGCCAGCATAGCAAGCGGGACCCTCACAGATACGCAGTATTTT.